This TCR beta chain stems from a study of blood T cell repertoires in COVID-19. Overall study context: Both acute and convalescent COVID-19 samples were obtained from the United States, Italy and Spain.

This CDR3 is built from 18 residues. Trimming at V came to 0 bases and at J to 3 bases, leaving 9 bases not matched to a gene. Germline V gene sequence: CDR1 ENHRY, CDR2 SYGVKD. Original processing methods: Estimates of nucleated cell counts were drawn from the amplification of reference gene primers. Only in-frame clones appear in the TCRdb table, and some are missing; sequencing was by immunoSEQ multiplex PCR. V, J and clone size reflect that table, while D and trimming were determined from the DNA. The sample has 30,000 to 35,000 clones; approximately 81% are singletons. This clone is labeled as large.

The sample consisted of peripheral blood. The rearrangement links TRBV10-3 to TRBJ2-3; 10 bases match TRBD1. The clonotype comes from a man aged 65-85 years with COVID-19, enrolled during active disease. The CDR3 here is CAISESTGGVLLTDTQYF. Here the CDR3 DNA reads TGTGCCATCAGTGAGTCGACAGGGGGCGTTCTCTTAACAGATACGCAGTATTTT.